The sequence of this TCR beta chain was determined in a study of T cell responses to AZD1222 COVID-19 vaccine. The method was immunoSEQ multiplex PCR; TCRdb's version includes in-frame clones alone and lacks a portion of them. The table lists approximately 150,000 clones, about 91% of them singletons, with roughly 2% in the top ten. The germline gives CDR1 LNHDA, CDR2 SQIVND (reference sequence). The V end was cut by 1 base, the J end by 3 bases, with 13 bases between. The length of the CDR3 is 15 residues. The TCR comes from an adult in good health. This rearrangement joins TRBV19 to TRBJ2-7; D possibly corresponds to TRBD2 (5 bases). The sample here was peripheral blood, taken on day 0 of AZD1222 vaccination. The CDR3 region has the DNA TGTGCCAGTAGTATAGCCGGCGGTGACTACTACGAGCAGTACTTC. It yields the protein CASSIAGGDYYEQYF.